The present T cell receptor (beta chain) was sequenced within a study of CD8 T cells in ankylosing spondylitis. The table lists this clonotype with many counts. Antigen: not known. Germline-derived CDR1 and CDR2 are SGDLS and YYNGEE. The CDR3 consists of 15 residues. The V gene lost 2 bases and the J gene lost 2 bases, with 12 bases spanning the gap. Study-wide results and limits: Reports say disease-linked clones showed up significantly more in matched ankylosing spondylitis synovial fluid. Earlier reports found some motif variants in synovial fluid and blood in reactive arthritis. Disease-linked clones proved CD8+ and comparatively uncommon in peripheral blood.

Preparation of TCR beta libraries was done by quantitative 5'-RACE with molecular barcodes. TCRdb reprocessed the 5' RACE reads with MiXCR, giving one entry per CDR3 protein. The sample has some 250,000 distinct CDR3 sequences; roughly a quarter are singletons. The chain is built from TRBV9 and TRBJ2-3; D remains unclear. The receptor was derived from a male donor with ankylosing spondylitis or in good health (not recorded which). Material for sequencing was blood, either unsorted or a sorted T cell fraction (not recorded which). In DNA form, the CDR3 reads TGTGCCAGCAGCGTGTTGGGGTCAGACACAGATACGCAGTATTTT. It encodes CASSVLGSDTDTQYF.